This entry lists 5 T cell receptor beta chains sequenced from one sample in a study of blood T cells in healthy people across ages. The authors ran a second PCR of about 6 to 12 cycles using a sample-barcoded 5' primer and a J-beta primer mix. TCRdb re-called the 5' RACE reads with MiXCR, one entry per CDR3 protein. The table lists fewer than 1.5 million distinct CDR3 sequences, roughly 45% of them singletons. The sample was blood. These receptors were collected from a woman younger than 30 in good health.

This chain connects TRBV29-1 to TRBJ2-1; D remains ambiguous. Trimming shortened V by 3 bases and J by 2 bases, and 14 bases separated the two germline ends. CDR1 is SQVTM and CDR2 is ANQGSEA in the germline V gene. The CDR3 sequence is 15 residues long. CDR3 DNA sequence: TGCAGCGTTGATGTACCCCGAGGCACCTACAATGAGCAGTTCTTC. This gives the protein CSVDVPRGTYNEQFF.

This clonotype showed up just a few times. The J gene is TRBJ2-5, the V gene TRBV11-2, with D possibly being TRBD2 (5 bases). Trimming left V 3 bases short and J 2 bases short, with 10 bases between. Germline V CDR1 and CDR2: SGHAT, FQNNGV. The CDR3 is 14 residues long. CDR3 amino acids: CASSFPGIQETQYF. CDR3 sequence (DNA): TGTGCCAGCAGCTTTCCCGGGATTCAAGAGACCCAGTACTTC.

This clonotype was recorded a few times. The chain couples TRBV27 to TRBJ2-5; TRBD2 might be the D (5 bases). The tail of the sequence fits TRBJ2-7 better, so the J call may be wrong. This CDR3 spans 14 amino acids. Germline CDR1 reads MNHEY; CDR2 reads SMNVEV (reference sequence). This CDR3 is CASSPRAANYEQYF. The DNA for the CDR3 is TGTGCCAGCAGTCCCCGAGCGGCAAACTACGAGCAGTACTTC.

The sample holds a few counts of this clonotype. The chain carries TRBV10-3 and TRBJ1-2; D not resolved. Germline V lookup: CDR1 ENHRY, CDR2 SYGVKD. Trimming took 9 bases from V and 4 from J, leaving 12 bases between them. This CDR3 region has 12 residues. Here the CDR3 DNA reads TGTGCCATAAGGATCCCGCGCTATGGCTACACCTTC. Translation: CAIRIPRYGYTF.

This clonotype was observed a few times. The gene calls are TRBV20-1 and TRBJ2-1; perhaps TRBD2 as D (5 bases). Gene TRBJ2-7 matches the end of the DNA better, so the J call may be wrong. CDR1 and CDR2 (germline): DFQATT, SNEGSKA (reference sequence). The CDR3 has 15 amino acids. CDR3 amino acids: CSARRSLSSYNEQYF. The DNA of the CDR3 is TGCAGTGCACGGAGGTCTCTAAGCTCCTACAATGAGCAGTACTTC.